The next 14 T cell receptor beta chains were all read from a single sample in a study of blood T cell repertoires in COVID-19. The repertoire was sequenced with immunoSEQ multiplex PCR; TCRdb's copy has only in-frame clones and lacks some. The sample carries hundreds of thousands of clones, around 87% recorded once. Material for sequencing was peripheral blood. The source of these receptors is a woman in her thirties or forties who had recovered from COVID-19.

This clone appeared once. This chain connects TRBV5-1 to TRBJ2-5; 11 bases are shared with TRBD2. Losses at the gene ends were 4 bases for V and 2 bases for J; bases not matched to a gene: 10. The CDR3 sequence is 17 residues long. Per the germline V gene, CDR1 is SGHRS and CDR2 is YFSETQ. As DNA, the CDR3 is TGCGCCAGCAGCCAAAACTTCCTAGCGGGGGGACAAGAGACCCAGTACTTC. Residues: CASSQNFLAGGQETQYF.

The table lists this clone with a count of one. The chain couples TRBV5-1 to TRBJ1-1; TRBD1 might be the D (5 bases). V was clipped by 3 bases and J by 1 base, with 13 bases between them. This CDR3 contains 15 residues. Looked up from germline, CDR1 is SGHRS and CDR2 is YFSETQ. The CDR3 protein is CASSWGSGGNTEAFF. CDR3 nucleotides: TGCGCCAGCAGCTGGGGTTCCGGGGGGAACACTGAAGCTTTCTTT.

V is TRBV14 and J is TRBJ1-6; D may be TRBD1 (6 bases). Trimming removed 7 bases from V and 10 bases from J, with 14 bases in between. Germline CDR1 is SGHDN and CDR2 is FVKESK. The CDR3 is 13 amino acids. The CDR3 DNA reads TGTGCCAGCACGGCAGGGGTGCGGTCACCCCTCCACTTT. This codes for CASTAGVRSPLHF.

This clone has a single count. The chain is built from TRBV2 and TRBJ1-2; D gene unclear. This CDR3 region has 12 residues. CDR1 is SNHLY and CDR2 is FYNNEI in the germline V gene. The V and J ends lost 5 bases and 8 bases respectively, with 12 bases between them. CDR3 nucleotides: TGTGCCAGCAGTATTTCTCCGGGGGGCTACACCTTC. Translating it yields CASSISPGGYTF.

In DNA form, the CDR3 reads TGTGCCAGCAGTGGCAGATTTCGGGACACTGAAGCTTTCTTT. Translated, it gives CASSGRFRDTEAFF. J is TRBJ1-1 and V is TRBV2; D not certain. Germline V gene data show CDR1 as SNHLY and CDR2 as FYNNEI. This CDR3 has 14 residues. Trimming took 4 bases from V and 3 from J, leaving 12 bases between them.

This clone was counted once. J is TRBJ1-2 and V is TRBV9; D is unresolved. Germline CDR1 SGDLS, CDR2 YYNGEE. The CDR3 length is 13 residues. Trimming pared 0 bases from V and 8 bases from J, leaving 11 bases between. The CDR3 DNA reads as TGTGCCAGCAGCGTAGTTGTAGGAGGGGGCTACACCTTC. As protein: CASSVVVGGGYTF.

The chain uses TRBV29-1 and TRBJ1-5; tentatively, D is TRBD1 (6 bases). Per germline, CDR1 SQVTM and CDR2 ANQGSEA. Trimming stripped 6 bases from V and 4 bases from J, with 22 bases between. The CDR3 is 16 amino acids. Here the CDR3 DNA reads TGCAGCGTCGTCATCAATGGAGACCAGGGGAATCAGCCCCAGCATTTT. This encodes CSVVINGDQGNQPQHF.

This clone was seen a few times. CDR3 bases: TGTGCCAGCAGTTTAGTCGCCACAGCACCTAACTCACCCCTCCACTTT. As protein: CASSLVATAPNSPLHF. The rearrangement uses TRBV28 and TRBJ1-6; no clear D gene. Trimming took off 2 bases at V and 10 bases at J, with 18 bases between the two ends. Per the germline V gene, CDR1 is MDHEN and CDR2 is SYDVKM. This CDR3 region has 16 residues.

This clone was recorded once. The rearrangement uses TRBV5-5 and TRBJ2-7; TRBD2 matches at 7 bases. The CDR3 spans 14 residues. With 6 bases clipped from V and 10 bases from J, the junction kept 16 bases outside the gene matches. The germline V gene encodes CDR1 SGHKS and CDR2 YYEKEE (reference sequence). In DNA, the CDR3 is TGTGCCAGCACCCGGCCGGGGGGTCAGGAACCCCAGTACTTC. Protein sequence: CASTRPGGQEPQYF.

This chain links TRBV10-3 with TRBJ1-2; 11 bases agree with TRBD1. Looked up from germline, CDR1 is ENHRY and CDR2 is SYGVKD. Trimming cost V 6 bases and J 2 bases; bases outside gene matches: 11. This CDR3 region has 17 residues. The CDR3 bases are TGTGCCATCAGCCCCGCCGGGGGGACAGGGGGGAACTATGGCTACACCTTC. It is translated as CAISPAGGTGGNYGYTF.

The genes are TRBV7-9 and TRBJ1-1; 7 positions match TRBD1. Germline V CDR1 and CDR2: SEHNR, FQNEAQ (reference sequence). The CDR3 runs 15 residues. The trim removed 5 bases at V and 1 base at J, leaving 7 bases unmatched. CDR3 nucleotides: TGTGCCAGCAGCAAAACGGGACAGAAGAACACTGAAGCTTTCTTT. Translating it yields CASSKTGQKNTEAFF. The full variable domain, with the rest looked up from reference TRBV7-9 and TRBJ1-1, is DTGVSQNPRHKITKRGQNVTFRCDPISEHNRLYWYRQTLGQGPEFLTYFQNEAQLEKSRLLSDRFSAERPKGSFSTLEIQRTEQGDSAMYLCASSKTGQKNTEAFFGQGTRLTVV.

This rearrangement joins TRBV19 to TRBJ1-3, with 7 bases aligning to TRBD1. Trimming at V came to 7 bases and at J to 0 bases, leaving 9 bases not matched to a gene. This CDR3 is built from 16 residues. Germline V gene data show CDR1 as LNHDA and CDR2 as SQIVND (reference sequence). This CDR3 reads CASNPAGTASGNTIYF. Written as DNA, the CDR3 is TGTGCCAGTAACCCGGCCGGGACAGCCTCTGGAAACACCATATATTTT.

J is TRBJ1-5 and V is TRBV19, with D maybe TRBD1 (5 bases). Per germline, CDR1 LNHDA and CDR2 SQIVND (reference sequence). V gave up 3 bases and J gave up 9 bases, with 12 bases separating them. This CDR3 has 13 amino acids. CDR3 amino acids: CASSMAAGGPQHF. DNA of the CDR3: TGTGCCAGTAGTATGGCGGCGGGGGGGCCCCAGCATTTT.

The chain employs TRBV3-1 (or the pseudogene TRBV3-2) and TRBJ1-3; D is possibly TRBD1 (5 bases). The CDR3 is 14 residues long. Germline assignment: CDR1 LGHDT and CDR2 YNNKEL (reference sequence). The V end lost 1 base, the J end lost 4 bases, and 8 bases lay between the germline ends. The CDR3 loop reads CASSQAGFGNTIYF. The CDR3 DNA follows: TGTGCCAGCAGCCAAGCAGGGTTCGGAAACACCATATATTTT.